What follows describes a single T cell receptor (beta chain). This receptor's antigen is unknown. Base qualities are not recorded, but no much larger clone differs from it by a single base. One collaborating source in Seattle enrolled patients during active infection and followed them longitudinally through the course of disease. Whole blood was collected in K2EDTA tubes by collaborating institutions according to the institutions' own protocols. For TCRbeta analysis, collaborator samples were shipped as frozen whole blood, as isolated PBMCs, or as DNA extracted from either sample type. The record originates from a study of blood T cell repertoires in COVID-19 (dated by TCRdb to 2018 to 2021). With respect to the entire study: Collaborator samples came from the United States, Italy and Spain and covered acute and convalescent phases of COVID-19. Subjects who had been exposed to COVID-19, were actively infected with it, or had recovered from it provided the deeply sampled blood TCRbeta repertoires that made up the dataset. Nearly every sample came with metadata listing a de-identified subject ID, COVID-19 status, age in years and sex. The material from the prospective study consisted of cDNA or gDNA derived from T cells, B-cell-depleted T cells, or PBMCs. Where available, HLA class I and class II types were taken from metadata supplied by the sample provider and were not determined by assay-based typing. The samples were drawn from the first 160 participants of the ongoing ImmuneRACE study and from 1,254 subjects provided by 6 global collaborators. A freely available public database, intended as a resource for researchers studying the immune response to SARS-CoV-2, is where the repertoires were released.

Findings and caveats that apply to the study as a whole: The amount of clinical and demographic metadata varied by source and participant and was provided uncurated.

Unmatched junction bases come to 4, with V trimmed by 0 bases and J by 3 bases. The germline V gene (reference sequence) yields SGHKS for CDR1 and YYEKEE for CDR2. The CDR3 numbers 15 residues from cysteine through phenylalanine. The sequence is cut down to CDR3 DNA, 45 bases in frame from base 1. TCRbeta CDR3 regions were amplified from genomic DNA using the immunoSEQ Assay, a bias-controlled multiplex PCR. As for the original processing: Within the assay, amplification of reference gene primers was used to estimate how many nucleated cells each sample contained. Sequence reads were collapsed and filtered to measure the absolute abundance of every unique TCRbeta CDR3 rearrangement. For each sample, productive Simpson clonality was calculated by taking the square root of Simpson's diversity index across productive rearrangements. In TCRdb, the immuneACCESS table is reduced to in-frame sequences with V and J assigned. These tables do not hold every clone; where another copy was compared, an unresolved V gene accounts for under half, and the others remain unexplained. V and J calls plus clone size are reproduced from that table; the DNA served to infer D and trimming. The sample table lists some 300,000 clones, 75% to 90% of them with a count of one. The ten largest clones capture over 5.5% of the sample.

This receptor was obtained from a woman aged 45-65 years with COVID-19, enrolled during active disease. The receptor chain draws on TRBV5-5 and TRBJ2-7, with 9 central nucleotides matching TRBD2. Sequencing was carried out using peripheral blood. The CDR3 corresponds to CASSLVPSGNYEQYF. The nucleotides read TGTGCCAGCAGCTTGGTGCCTAGCGGGAACTACGAGCAGTACTTC.